Shown below are 24 T cell receptor beta chains from a single sample sequenced in a study of cytomegalovirus exposure and HLA in healthy donors. Primers: 60 Vbeta forward and 13 Jbeta reverse. Method: immunoSEQ multiplex PCR; TCRdb's copy keeps in-frame clones and lacks some. The sample consists of around 130,000 clones, 60% to 75% of them appearing once. The source material was PBMCs. These TCRs come from a woman aged 40 to 50 in good health and CMV-seropositive.

The chain is built from TRBV19 and TRBJ2-1, with TRBD1 identical over 10 bases. The CDR3 extends over 15 amino acids. Trimming cost V 6 bases and J 7 bases; bases outside gene matches: 9. In germline, CDR1 is LNHDA, CDR2 SQIVND (reference sequence). CDR3: CASSRDRGLGNEQFF. In DNA, the CDR3 is TGTGCCAGTAGCCGGGACAGGGGATTGGGAAATGAGCAGTTCTTC.

This clone was picked up a small number of times. The V gene is TRBV6-5, the J gene TRBJ2-7; 7 bases are shared with TRBD1. The CDR3 is 14 amino acids. In germline, CDR1 is MNHEY, CDR2 SVGAGI. The V segment lost 2 bases and the J segment 5 bases; nucleotides outside the gene matches: 6. The CDR3 DNA follows: TGTGCCAGCAGTTACCTCACAGGGACAGACGAGCAGTACTTC. It specifies CASSYLTGTDEQYF.

The chain links TRBV11-2 to TRBJ2-7, with 9 bases aligning to TRBD2. The CDR3 loop spans 14 amino acids. J lost 6 bases, V lost 4 bases, and 7 bases had no gene match. The germline gives CDR1 SGHAT, CDR2 FQNNGV. The CDR3 DNA sequence: TGTGCCAGCAGCTCCCTAGCGGGAAATGGCGAGCAGTACTTC. It yields the protein CASSSLAGNGEQYF.

This clone was counted between two and nine times. The chain couples TRBV27 to TRBJ1-1; 8 positions match TRBD1. Looked up from germline, CDR1 is MNHEY and CDR2 is SMNVEV (reference sequence). The trim removed 3 bases at V and 7 bases at J, leaving 1 base unmatched. There are 12 residues in the CDR3. The CDR3 DNA sequence: TGTGCCAGCAGTTTTGACAGGGGTGAAGCTTTCTTT. Protein sequence: CASSFDRGEAFF.

This chain connects TRBV30 to TRBJ1-2; possible D gene TRBD1, 5 bases. The CDR3 sequence is 14 residues long. Germline-derived CDR1 and CDR2 are GTSNPN and SVGIG (reference sequence). Trimming cost V 1 base and J 6 bases, with 15 bases left between them. The CDR3 coding sequence is TGTGCCTGGAGTGCCCAGGGACTATCGGATGGCTACACCTTC. It codes for CAWSAQGLSDGYTF.

The J gene is TRBJ1-2, the V gene TRBV7-9; 10 bases are shared with TRBD1. Per germline, CDR1 SEHNR and CDR2 FQNEAQ (reference sequence). V shed 1 base and J 4 bases; nucleotides not matched to a gene: 3. The CDR3 runs to 15 residues. For the CDR3, the DNA is TGTGCCAGCAGCTTAGAGTGGGACAGGGGCTATGGCTACACCTTC. Translation: CASSLEWDRGYGYTF.

The CDR3 protein is CASSFSGTEAFF. The CDR3 DNA reads as TGTGCCAGCAGCTTCTCAGGCACTGAAGCTTTCTTT. This chain connects TRBV5-4 to TRBJ1-1; D ambiguous. The CDR3 contains 12 residues. Germline V lookup: CDR1 SGHNT, CDR2 YYREEE (reference sequence). The V end was cut by 2 bases, the J end by 4 bases, with 6 bases between. Full variable domain (outside the CDR3, taken from reference TRBV5-4 and TRBJ1-1): ETGVTQSPTHLIKTRGQQVTLRCSSQSGHNTVSWYQQALGQGPQFIFQYYREEENGRGNFPPRFSGLQFPNYSSELNVNALELDDSALYLCASSFSGTEAFFGQGTRLTVV.

About this clone: One junction end disagrees with the germline gene, perhaps due to a read error. This CDR3 reads CASSPTLTGNGPRVF. CDR3 sequence (DNA): TGTGCCAGCAGTCCTACCTTGACAGGGAACGGACCTCGGGTTTTT. The rearrangement uses TRBV27 and TRBJ2-2; 7 positions match TRBD1. Germline lookup yields CDR1 MNHEY and CDR2 SMNVEV (reference sequence). The CDR3 extends over 15 amino acids.

This sequence joins TRBV14 and TRBJ2-2; 9 nucleotides line up with TRBD2. Germline CDR1 is SGHDN and CDR2 is FVKESK. The CDR3 runs 17 residues. Germline trimming cut 1 base from V and 5 bases from J; bases unmatched to any gene: 8. CDR3 in DNA: TGTGCCAGCAGCCAAGGGAGGACTAGCGTTAGTACCGGGGAGCTGTTTTTT. Residues: CASSQGRTSVSTGELFF.

The chain links TRBV11-1 to TRBJ1-2, with D possibly matching TRBD1 (6 bases). CDR3 length: 16 residues. Germline V gene lookup returns CDR1 SGHAT and CDR2 FQDESV (reference sequence). The V end was cut by 1 base, the J end by 4 bases, with 16 bases between. The CDR3, as DNA: TGTGCCAGCAGCTTAGATGGCAGGGGTACGGTCTATGGCTACACCTTC. Translation: CASSLDGRGTVYGYTF.

J is TRBJ1-1 and V is TRBV6-5; tentatively, D is TRBD1 (5 bases). Trimming shortened V by 6 bases and J by 10 bases, and 15 bases separated the two germline ends. Germline values: CDR1 MNHEY, CDR2 SVGAGI. The CDR3 consists of 12 residues. The CDR3 loop reads CASSLPGRGAFF. As DNA, the CDR3 is TGTGCCAGCAGCCTCCCAGGGAGGGGAGCTTTCTTT.

The rearrangement joins TRBV5-4 to TRBJ2-1; possible D gene TRBD1, 6 bases. Germline values: CDR1 SGHNT, CDR2 YYREEE (reference sequence). The CDR3 loop spans 14 amino acids. V lost 4 bases and J 12 bases, leaving 20 bases between the germline ends. CDR3 sequence reads: CASSTSQGSMGQFF. In DNA form, the CDR3 reads TGTGCCAGCAGCACTTCCCAGGGGAGCATGGGGCAGTTCTTC.

In its sample, this clone was seen once. The J gene is TRBJ1-1, the V gene TRBV29-1, with 10 bases lining up with TRBD1. With 7 bases clipped from V and 3 bases from J, the junction kept 2 bases outside the gene matches. This CDR3 contains 12 residues. Looked up from germline, CDR1 is SQVTM and CDR2 is ANQGSEA. DNA of the CDR3: TGCAGCGCCGGACAGGGGGACACTGAAGCTTTCTTT. It yields the protein CSAGQGDTEAFF.

The chain employs TRBV30 and TRBJ1-2; TRBD1 might be the D (6 bases). The CDR3 consists of 15 residues. Germline CDR1 reads GTSNPN; CDR2 reads SVGIG (reference sequence). V shed 0 bases and J shed 8 bases, with 19 bases lying between them. The CDR3 bases are TGTGCCTGGAGTGTAATTGGGGGGGCCAGACAAGGCTACACCTTC. It translates to CAWSVIGGARQGYTF.

The chain carries TRBV2 and TRBJ2-7; TRBD1 agrees at 9 bases. Germline loops: CDR1 SNHLY, CDR2 FYNNEI. V dropped 7 bases and J dropped 3; count of bases not matched to a gene: 16. The CDR3 is 17 amino acids. The CDR3 loop reads CASKPTSPGTGFYEQYF. CDR3 nucleotides: TGTGCCAGCAAGCCCACCTCCCCGGGGACAGGGTTCTACGAGCAGTACTTC. The whole variable domain, filled in from reference TRBV2 and TRBJ2-7, reads EPEVTQTPSHQVTQMGQEVILRCVPISNHLYFYWYRQILGQKVEFLVSFYNNEISEKSEIFDDQFSVERPDGSNFTLKIRSTKLEDSAMYFCASKPTSPGTGFYEQYFGPGTRLTVT.

V and J are TRBV7-2 and TRBJ2-7, with unresolved D. Per the germline V gene, CDR1 is SGHTA and CDR2 is FQGNSA. V shed 5 bases and J shed 2 bases, with 10 bases lying between them. The CDR3 runs to 13 residues. The CDR3 nucleotides read TGTGCCAGCAGCGTGACACGTACCTACGAGCAGTACTTC. This codes for CASSVTRTYEQYF.

This chain uses TRBV7-2 with TRBJ1-2; D remains ambiguous. This CDR3 is 13 amino acids long. Trimming removed 4 bases at V and 4 bases at J, with 10 bases between. Germline V gene data show CDR1 as SGHTA and CDR2 as FQGNSA. The CDR3 nucleotides read TGTGCCAGCAGCTCTCGTCGGGTCTATGGCTACACCTTC. It yields the protein CASSSRRVYGYTF. Full variable domain (outside the CDR3, taken from reference TRBV7-2 and TRBJ1-2): GAGVSQSPSNKVTEKGKDVELRCDPISGHTALYWYRQSLGQGLEFLIYFQGNSAPDKSGLPSDRFSAERTGGSVSTLTIQRTQQEDSAVYLCASSSRRVYGYTFGSGTRLTVV.

The chain employs TRBV28 and TRBJ2-3; TRBD1 is a possible D gene (6 bases). Germline CDR1 reads MDHEN; CDR2 reads SYDVKM. The CDR3 length is 16 residues. V lost 3 bases and J 3 bases, leaving 16 bases between the germline ends. CDR3 loop: CASSFPNRDGTDTQYF. For the CDR3, the DNA is TGTGCCAGCAGTTTCCCGAACAGGGATGGAACAGATACGCAGTATTTT.

This clone turned up a few times. This chain joins TRBV6-6 and TRBJ1-1; D is unclear. V was clipped by 7 bases and J by 10 bases, with 16 bases between them. This CDR3 has 12 residues. Per the germline V gene, CDR1 is MNHNY and CDR2 is SVGAGI (reference sequence). DNA of the CDR3: TGTGCCAGCACTCAAATGGGCAGCCGAGCTTTCTTT. Its protein is CASTQMGSRAFF.

The chain employs TRBV2 and TRBJ1-4; TRBD1 is a possible D gene (6 bases). The CDR3 is 14 residues long. The germline CDR1 and CDR2 sequences are SNHLY and FYNNEI. Trimming left V 8 bases short and J 6 bases short, with 16 bases between. The CDR3: CASLSGEGDEKLFF. CDR3 sequence (DNA): TGTGCCAGCTTAAGCGGGGAGGGGGATGAAAAACTGTTTTTT.

V usage is TRBV7-9 and J usage is TRBJ2-3; TRBD1 matches 8 bases. The length of the CDR3 is 17 residues. Unmatched junction bases numbered 11, after V lost 4 bases and J lost 2 bases. Germline CDR1 is SEHNR and CDR2 is FQNEAQ (reference sequence). Here the CDR3 reads CASSSLTGTGDTDTQYF. The CDR3 nucleotides read TGTGCCAGCAGCTCCCTCACCGGGACAGGAGACACAGATACGCAGTATTTT.

The sample holds one count of this clone. The V and J genes are TRBV7-6 and TRBJ1-1, with 7 nucleotides matching TRBD1. V shed 5 bases, J shed 4 bases, and the junction held 10 bases outside the gene matches. Germline lookup yields CDR1 SGHVS and CDR2 FNYEAQ. The CDR3 length is 15 residues. CDR3 nucleotides: TGTGCCAGCAGCCCAGGGGGTGGGGGTAGCACTGAAGCTTTCTTT. As protein: CASSPGGGGSTEAFF.

This chain uses TRBV28 with TRBJ2-1; 7 bases are a match to TRBD1. Germline loops: CDR1 MDHEN, CDR2 SYDVKM. The J segment lost 5 bases and the V segment lost 2 bases, leaving 6 bases of the junction unmatched. The CDR3 totals 15 residues. CDR3: CASSLGGQRDNEQFF. The CDR3 DNA reads as TGTGCCAGCAGTTTAGGGGGACAGAGGGACAATGAGCAGTTCTTC.

V usage is TRBV6-5 and J usage is TRBJ2-7, with D maybe TRBD1 (8 bases). The CDR3 is 14 amino acids. Germline loops: CDR1 MNHEY, CDR2 SVGAGI. V shed 8 bases and J shed 5 bases, with 19 bases lying between them. The CDR3 loop reads CASWSGTGPNEQYF. The CDR3 region has the DNA TGTGCCAGCTGGAGCGGGACAGGACCGAACGAGCAGTACTTC.